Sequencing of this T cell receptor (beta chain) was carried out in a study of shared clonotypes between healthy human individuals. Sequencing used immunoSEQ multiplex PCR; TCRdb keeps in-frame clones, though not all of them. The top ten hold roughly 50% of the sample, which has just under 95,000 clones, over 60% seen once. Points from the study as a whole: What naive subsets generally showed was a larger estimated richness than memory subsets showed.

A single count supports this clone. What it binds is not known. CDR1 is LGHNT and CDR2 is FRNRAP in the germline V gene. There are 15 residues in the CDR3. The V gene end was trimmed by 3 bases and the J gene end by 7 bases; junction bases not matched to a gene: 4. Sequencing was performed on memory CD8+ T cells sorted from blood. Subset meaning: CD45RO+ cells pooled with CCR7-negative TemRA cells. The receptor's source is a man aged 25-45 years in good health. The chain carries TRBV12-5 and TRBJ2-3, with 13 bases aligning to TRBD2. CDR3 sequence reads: CASGLGTSGTHTQYF. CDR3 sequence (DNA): TGTGCTAGTGGTTTAGGGACTAGCGGGACCCATACGCAGTATTTT. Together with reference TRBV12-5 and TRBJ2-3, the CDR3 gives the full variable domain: DARVTQTPRHKVTEMGQEVTMRCQPILGHNTVFWYRQTMMQGLELLAYFRNRAPLDDSGMPKDRFSAEMPDATLATLKIQPSEPRDSAVYFCASGLGTSGTHTQYFGPGTRLTVL.